This TCR beta chain derives from a study of T cells in Graves' hyperthyroidism and ophthalmopathy. The study's findings and limits: Blood shared most expanded thyroid clonotypes above 0.001. For ophthalmopathy, model prediction preceded onset by a median about 6.4 months.

Worth noting for this clonotype: The antigen is undetermined.

The germline V gene has CDR1 SGHNT and CDR2 YYREEE (reference sequence). V dropped 6 bases and J dropped 4 bases, with 22 bases sitting between them. CDR3 length: 16 residues. TCR beta CDR3 sequences were amplified from RNA transcripts. The HTBI primer set served for first-round RT-PCR of the TCR CDR3. MiXCR was run by TCRdb on the multiplex PCR reads, yielding one entry per CDR3 protein. The sample consists of about 760,000 distinct CDR3 sequences, just over 35% of them appearing once. Sequencing used blood. This chain connects TRBV5-4 to TRBJ1-1; D is perhaps TRBD1 (6 bases). The TCR sequence derives from a woman between 35 and 50 years old with Graves' hyperthyroidism. DNA for the CDR3: TGTGCCAGCATATCGGACCAGGGGATTATGTTCACTGAAGCTTTCTTT. Its protein is CASISDQGIMFTEAFF.